The clone carrying this TCR beta chain was picked up many times. As yet, its antigen is unknown. Using RNA transcripts, the TCR beta CDR3 regions were amplified. Scientists carried out first-round RT-PCR using HTBI primers and then a second-round multiplex PCR. TCRdb re-called the multiplex PCR reads through MiXCR, storing one row per CDR3 protein. The table shows 450,000 to 600,000 distinct CDR3 sequences, with about 40% occurring only once. The data were obtained in a study of Graves' ophthalmopathy and Graves' hyperthyroidism. General study results and limits: The model achieved 55% to 71% sensitivity and roughly 72% specificity for ophthalmopathy progression.

Diagnostic conclusions were grounded in clinical symptoms, serum thyroxine, TRAb, thyroid ultrasound and orbital computed tomography. The CDR3 contains 13 residues. The V segment lost 7 bases and the J segment 1 base; nucleotides outside the gene matches: 3. The gene calls are TRBV12-3 or TRBV12-4 and TRBJ2-5; TRBD2 aligns across 7 bases. The specimen sequenced was peripheral blood or thyroid tissue (not recorded which). This receptor was taken from an adult man with Graves' hyperthyroidism. CDR3 protein: CASIKRGQETQYF. The CDR3 nucleotides are TGTGCCAGCATTAAGCGGGGCCAAGAGACCCAGTACTTC.